The present T cell receptor beta chain was sequenced within a study of blood T cell repertoires in COVID-19 (TCRdb year 2020). In the study overall: Samples from collaborators originated in the United States, Italy and Spain and spanned both the acute and convalescent phases of COVID-19. The prospective study material was composed of cDNA or gDNA derived from T cells, B-cell-depleted T cells, or PBMCs. Subjects who had been exposed to COVID-19, were actively infected with it, or had recovered from it provided the deeply sampled blood TCRbeta repertoires that made up the dataset. The repertoires were made available in a free public database intended to serve as a resource for research on the immune response to SARS-CoV-2. The samples were drawn from two sources: the first 160 participants of the ongoing ImmuneRACE study, and 1,200 or so subjects contributed by 6 global collaborators. The sample metadata nearly always contained a de-identified subject ID, COVID-19 status, age in years and sex. Where HLA class I and class II types were available, the types were taken from metadata supplied by the sample provider, not from assay-based typing. Beyond this particular receptor, the publication reports: The quantity of clinical and demographic metadata differed by source and by participant and was supplied without curation.

In the case of this clone: It lacks a known antigen. No per-base quality is available; no much larger clone lies one base away.

Samples from volunteer blood donors who had recovered from COVID-19 were contributed by a second Seattle source. Collaborating institutions collected whole blood in K2EDTA tubes following their own protocols. For TCRbeta analysis, collaborators shipped samples as frozen whole blood, isolated PBMCs, or DNA extracted from either of those sample types. Trimmed from V: 6 bases; trimmed from J: 6 bases; junction bases lacking a gene match: 16. The CDR3 starts with the cysteine, ends with the phenylalanine, and has 16 residues. Left in the record is the CDR3 DNA by itself, 48 bases read in frame from the first base. The CDR1 and CDR2 encoded by the germline V gene are MNHEY and SVGEGT. TCRbeta CDR3 regions were amplified from genomic DNA by means of the immunoSEQ Assay, a bias-controlled multiplex PCR. For the original study's pipeline: Nucleated cell counts per sample were estimated from amplification of reference gene primers within the assay. To quantify the absolute abundance of each unique TCRbeta CDR3 rearrangement, sequence reads were collapsed and filtered. For each sample, productive Simpson clonality was calculated as the square root of Simpson's diversity index across productive rearrangements. Sourced from immuneACCESS, this table was stored by TCRdb with only in-frame sequences that have V and J called. A share of the clones is absent; for the studies checked, an unresolved V gene accounts for under half, and the remainder has no known explanation. V, J and clone size derive from that table, while D and trimming were established from the DNA sequence. Counted in this sample were over 250,000 clones; 83% of them appeared once. The top ten clones comprise around a tenth of the sample.

The sequenced sample was peripheral blood. The TCR originated in a woman aged 45-60 years who had recovered from COVID-19. Recombination linked TRBV6-2 or TRBV6-3 to TRBJ1-2; 7 middle bases align to TRBD1. The sequenced DNA: TGTGCCAGCAGCGATCCTCGACAGGGTGACAGGGATGGCTACACCTTC. Its protein is CASSDPRQGDRDGYTF.